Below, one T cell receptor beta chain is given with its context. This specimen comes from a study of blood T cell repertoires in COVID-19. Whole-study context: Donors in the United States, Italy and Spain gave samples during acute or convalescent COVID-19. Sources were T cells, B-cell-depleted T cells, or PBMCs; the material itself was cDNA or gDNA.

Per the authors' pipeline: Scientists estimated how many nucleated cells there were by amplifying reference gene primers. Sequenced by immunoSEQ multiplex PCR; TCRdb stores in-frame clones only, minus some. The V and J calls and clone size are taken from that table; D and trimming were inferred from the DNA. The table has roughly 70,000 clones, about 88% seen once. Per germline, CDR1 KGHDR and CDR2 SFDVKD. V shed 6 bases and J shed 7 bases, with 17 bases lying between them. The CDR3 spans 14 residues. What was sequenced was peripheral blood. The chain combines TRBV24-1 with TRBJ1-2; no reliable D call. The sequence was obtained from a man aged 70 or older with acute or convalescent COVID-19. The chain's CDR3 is CATSSTIQEAGYTF. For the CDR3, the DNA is TGTGCCACCAGTTCGACTATTCAAGAGGCTGGCTACACCTTC.